The 29 T cell receptor beta chains below were found in one sample sequenced in a study of neurological immune-mediated disorders. TCRdb reprocessed the 5' RACE reads via MiXCR and lists one record per CDR3 protein. The table has some 61,000 distinct CDR3 sequences, less than 4% seen once; the top ten hold 1% to 1.5%. Sequenced: PBMCs. The receptors come from a man between 25 and 39 years old with multiple sclerosis.

This clonotype was detected many times. This chain links TRBV20-1 with TRBJ2-7, with TRBD1 matching over 8 bases. Germline V gives CDR1 DFQATT, CDR2 SNEGSKA (reference sequence). V dropped 0 bases and J dropped 3; count of bases not matched to a gene: 13. The CDR3 loop spans 17 amino acids. The DNA of the CDR3 is TGCAGTGCTAGAGATCTGAGACAGGGGTATTTTAGCTACGAGCAGTACTTC. Encoded protein: CSARDLRQGYFSYEQYF.

This clonotype was seen a handful of times. The chain is built from TRBV20-1 and TRBJ1-2; D is ambiguous. Germline CDR1 and CDR2: DFQATT and SNEGSKA (reference sequence). This CDR3 comprises 16 residues. V was clipped by 1 base and J by 0 bases, with 15 bases between them. CDR3 residues: CSARVGSWAANYGYTF. DNA of the CDR3: TGCAGTGCTAGAGTGGGGTCTTGGGCAGCTAACTATGGCTACACCTTC.

This clonotype was counted a few times. The V call is TRBV20-1, the J call TRBJ2-1; 9 bases fit TRBD2. Germline assignment: CDR1 DFQATT and CDR2 SNEGSKA (reference sequence). J lost 6 bases, V lost 3 bases, and 9 bases had no gene match. The CDR3 covers 15 residues. CDR3 nucleotides: TGCAGTGCTAGTTCGTGGCGGGGGGGATCCAATGAGCAGTTCTTC. Its translation is CSASSWRGGSNEQFF.

This clonotype was recorded at least ten times. CDR3 in amino acids: CASSPGAGSYGYTF. The CDR3 region has the DNA TGCGCCAGCAGCCCCGGGGCAGGGTCCTATGGCTACACCTTC. The chain joins TRBV5-1 to TRBJ1-2; tentative D call: TRBD1 (5 bases). CDR1 SGHRS and CDR2 YFSETQ come from the germline V gene. This CDR3 comprises 14 residues. Trimming pared 4 bases from V and 4 bases from J, leaving 14 bases between.

This clonotype showed up many times. The chain joins TRBV7-9 to TRBJ2-5; D gene uncertain. Germline CDR1 is SEHNR and CDR2 is FQNEAQ (reference sequence). CDR3 size: 14 residues. Trimming shortened V by 5 bases and J by 1 base, and 11 bases separated the two germline ends. CDR3 bases: TGTGCCAGCAGCAACTGGATGGGCCAAGAGACCCAGTACTTC. It codes for CASSNWMGQETQYF.

This clonotype was seen a handful of times. This chain joins TRBV24-1 and TRBJ2-2; 7 bases match TRBD1. V shed 9 bases, J shed 1 base, and the junction held 4 bases outside the gene matches. Germline CDR1 reads KGHDR; CDR2 reads SFDVKD. The CDR3 is 14 residues long. Here the CDR3 DNA reads TGTGCCACCCAGGGACAGCTGAACACCGGGGAGCTGTTTTTT. Its protein is CATQGQLNTGELFF.

This clonotype was recorded at least ten times. The chain links TRBV20-1 to TRBJ2-5; tentatively, D is TRBD1 (5 bases). Germline assignment: CDR1 DFQATT and CDR2 SNEGSKA (reference sequence). V was trimmed by 5 bases and J by 7 bases, leaving 20 bases between them. CDR3 length: 14 amino acids. The CDR3: CSASQTDRVGTQYF. In nucleotides, the CDR3 is TGCAGTGCTTCCCAGACCGACAGAGTTGGGACCCAGTACTTC.

This clonotype was recorded many times. The chain recombines TRBV9 with TRBJ1-2, with TRBD1 identical over 11 bases. Germline V lookup: CDR1 SGDLS, CDR2 YYNGEE. The J segment lost 2 bases and the V segment lost 4 bases, leaving 4 bases of the junction unmatched. The CDR3 length is 15 residues. CDR3 in DNA: TGTGCCAGCAGCCCAAGGGACAGGGGGAACTATGGCTACACCTTC. This translates into CASSPRDRGNYGYTF.

This clonotype was observed at least ten times. This chain links TRBV3-1 with TRBJ2-2, with D hard to call. The germline V gene encodes CDR1 LGHDT and CDR2 YNNKEL (reference sequence). V was pared by 4 bases and J by 4 bases, with 19 bases between. The CDR3 spans 17 residues. In nucleotides, the CDR3 is TGTGCCAGCAGCCCCCGTCCAGATCGCACGGGCACCGGGGAGCTGTTTTTT. Protein sequence: CASSPRPDRTGTGELFF.

This clonotype was recorded many times. The chain links TRBV15 to TRBJ2-3, with 8 bases that match TRBD2. The CDR3 runs 14 residues. After removal of 3 bases from V and 2 bases from J, the junction contained 1 base not matched to a gene. Per germline, CDR1 LNHNV and CDR2 YYDKDF (reference sequence). The CDR3, as DNA: TGTGCCACCAGCAGCGGGGGGGCCACAGATACGCAGTATTTT. Protein: CATSSGGATDTQYF.

This clonotype was counted at least ten times. This chain joins TRBV9 and TRBJ1-4, with D possibly TRBD1 on 6 matching bases. The CDR3 loop spans 14 amino acids. In germline, CDR1 is SGDLS, CDR2 YYNGEE. Trimming shortened V by 0 bases and J by 7 bases, and 10 bases separated the two germline ends. CDR3 sequence (DNA): TGTGCCAGCAGCGTAGGGGGGCGCGGTGAAAAACTGTTTTTT. Protein: CASSVGGRGEKLFF.

This clonotype was observed at least ten times. The J gene is TRBJ1-3, the V gene TRBV12-3 or TRBV12-4; 10 nucleotides match TRBD1. The CDR3 has 15 residues. The V segment lost 2 bases and the J segment 3 bases; nucleotides outside the gene matches: 1. The CDR3 here is CASSLWDRGGNTIYF. CDR3 bases: TGTGCCAGCAGTTTATGGGACAGGGGTGGAAACACCATATATTTT.

Many counts were recorded for this clonotype. Written as DNA, the CDR3 is TGTGCCAGCAGCCCACGGACTAGCGGGGTATACAATGAGCAGTTCTTC. Translation: CASSPRTSGVYNEQFF. V and J are TRBV7-2 and TRBJ2-1; 12 bases are shared with TRBD2. Germline trimming cut 5 bases from V and 4 bases from J; bases unmatched to any gene: 6. The germline V gene encodes CDR1 SGHTA and CDR2 FQGNSA. CDR3 length equals 16 residues.

This clonotype was found many times. Here the CDR3 reads CASSMWTGNTEAFF. As DNA, the CDR3 is TGTGCCAGCAGCATGTGGACGGGTAACACTGAAGCTTTCTTT. The chain uses TRBV7-9 and TRBJ1-1; D is unclear. With 5 bases removed from V and 2 bases from J, the gap between germline ends came to 12 bases. This CDR3 is built from 14 residues. Germline CDR1 reads SEHNR; CDR2 reads FQNEAQ (reference sequence).

In its sample, this clonotype was seen many times. This chain links TRBV6-1 with TRBJ2-5, with TRBD1 as a possible D gene (6 bases). The CDR3 sequence is 15 residues long. V was pared by 6 bases and J by 6 bases, with 20 bases between. CDR1 and CDR2 from the germline V gene are MNHNS and SASEGT. The CDR3 protein is CASRPVEGVGKTQYF. The CDR3 DNA reads as TGTGCCAGCAGACCCGTCGAGGGGGTGGGGAAGACCCAGTACTTC.

This clonotype was detected many times. J is TRBJ1-5 and V is TRBV6-5; the D gene is possibly TRBD1 (6 bases). The CDR3 totals 15 residues. Trimming removed 0 bases from V and 3 bases from J, with 9 bases in between. CDR1 and CDR2 (germline): MNHEY, SVGAGI. DNA of the CDR3: TGTGCCAGCAGTTACTCATACAGGGCCAATCAGCCCCAGCATTTT. This encodes CASSYSYRANQPQHF.

At least ten counts were recorded for this clonotype. The V call is TRBV5-6, the J call TRBJ2-5; D may correspond to TRBD1 or TRBD2 (5 bases each). There are 13 residues in the CDR3. Per germline, CDR1 SGHDT and CDR2 YYEEEE. With 0 bases removed from V and 2 bases from J, the gap between germline ends came to 5 bases. For the CDR3, the DNA is TGTGCCAGCAGCTTGGGGGGGCAAGAGACCCAGTACTTC. Translating gives CASSLGGQETQYF.

This clonotype was seen repeatedly, ten times or more. The chain links TRBV4-3 to TRBJ2-2; TRBD1 aligns across 7 bases. Germline V gene sequence: CDR1 LGHNA, CDR2 YSLEER. This CDR3 has 15 residues. The V gene end was trimmed by 4 bases and the J gene end by 3 bases; junction bases not matched to a gene: 5. The CDR3, as DNA: TGCGCCAGCAGCCGAGGACAGGCGGACACCGGGGAGCTGTTTTTT. Encoded protein: CASSRGQADTGELFF.

This clonotype came up many times. CDR3 residues: CASSLSGGGQIAKNIQYF. CDR3 DNA: TGCGCCAGCAGCTTGTCTGGAGGGGGACAGATAGCCAAAAACATTCAGTACTTC. The chain employs TRBV5-1 and TRBJ2-4; D perhaps matches TRBD1 (7 bases). This CDR3 is 18 amino acids long. Trimming shortened V by 1 base and J by 0 bases, and 17 bases separated the two germline ends. Germline CDR1 reads SGHRS; CDR2 reads YFSETQ.

This clonotype was found a few times. The CDR3 protein is CASSLTGLNTEAFF. The CDR3, as DNA: TGCGCCAGCAGCCTGACAGGGCTGAACACTGAAGCTTTCTTT. The rearrangement joins TRBV5-1 to TRBJ1-1, with 7 positions matching TRBD1. This CDR3 contains 14 residues. Germline trimming cut 4 bases from V and 0 bases from J; bases unmatched to any gene: 3. CDR1 and CDR2 (germline): SGHRS, YFSETQ.

This clonotype appeared many times. This rearrangement joins TRBV25-1 to TRBJ2-6; 8 bases line up with TRBD1. This CDR3 is 18 amino acids long. The V and J ends lost 4 bases and 1 base, in that order; junction bases with no gene match: 9. Per the germline V gene, CDR1 is MGHDK and CDR2 is SYGVNS. Here the CDR3 reads CASSGSGGPPSGANVLTF. CDR3 coding DNA: TGTGCCAGCAGTGGCTCAGGGGGCCCGCCTTCTGGGGCCAACGTCCTGACTTTC.

This sequence joins TRBV20-1 and TRBJ1-1; perhaps TRBD1 as D (6 bases). The CDR3 contains 16 residues. Trimming cost V 0 bases and J 1 base, with 15 bases left between them. Looked up from germline, CDR1 is DFQATT and CDR2 is SNEGSKA (reference sequence). The chain's CDR3 is CSARDVSGQTNTEAFF. Here the CDR3 DNA reads TGCAGTGCTAGAGATGTATCGGGACAAACGAACACTGAAGCTTTCTTT.

Note on this clonotype: At one boundary the junction diverges from the germline segment, which might be a read error. The chain combines TRBV11-2 with TRBJ1-5, with D maybe TRBD1 (6 bases). The germline V gene encodes CDR1 SGHAT and CDR2 FQNNGV. The CDR3 is made up of 12 amino acids. CDR3 amino acids: CASSEGGRPQNF. The CDR3 DNA reads TGTGCCAGCAGCGAGGGGGGCAGGCCCCAGAATTTT.

Ten or more counts support this clonotype. The chain links TRBV4-2 to TRBJ2-1; 9 bases align to TRBD1. Unmatched junction bases numbered 9, after V lost 2 bases and J lost 7 bases. The CDR3 runs to 16 residues. The V gene's germline CDR1 is LGHNA and CDR2 YNFKEQ. DNA of the CDR3: TGTGCCAGCAGCCAATTGACAGGGGGGGATGTGAATGAGCAGTTCTTC. This codes for CASSQLTGGDVNEQFF.

This clonotype was observed at least ten times. The rearrangement joins TRBV5-5 to TRBJ2-7; 8 bases fit TRBD1. Unmatched junction bases numbered 10, after V lost 2 bases and J lost 6 bases. The CDR3 consists of 15 residues. Germline V lookup: CDR1 SGHKS, CDR2 YYEKEE (reference sequence). CDR3 loop: CASSLVPDRVFEQYF. In DNA, the CDR3 is TGTGCCAGCAGCTTAGTACCGGACAGGGTTTTCGAGCAGTACTTC.

Many counts were recorded for this clonotype. The genes are TRBV21-1 and TRBJ2-7. TRBV21-1 is shown as a pseudogene. The CDR3 covers 14 residues. CDR3 nucleotides: TGTGCCAGCAGCAATAGTGGCAGCGACGGCGAGCAGTACTTC. Residues: CASSNSGSDGEQYF.

This clonotype was picked up many times. The chain combines TRBV12-3 or TRBV12-4 with TRBJ2-7, with TRBD2 matching over 10 bases. V dropped 3 bases and J dropped 3; count of bases not matched to a gene: 2. This CDR3 is 14 amino acids long. Written as DNA, the CDR3 is TGTGCCAGCAGTTTTGCTAGCGGGGGCTACGAGCAGTACTTC. It codes for CASSFASGGYEQYF.

This clonotype was recorded many times. The genes are TRBV27 and TRBJ1-4; D is unresolved. The CDR3 is 15 residues long. V lost 5 bases and J lost 8, with 18 bases in between. Germline assignment: CDR1 MNHEY and CDR2 SMNVEV (reference sequence). For the CDR3, the DNA is TGTGCCAGCAGTCCCCGCCCACGAGTAAGAGAAAAACTGTTTTTT. Protein: CASSPRPRVREKLFF.

This clonotype was found many times. The gene calls are TRBV7-9 and TRBJ1-5; D is ambiguous. Germline CDR1 SEHNR, CDR2 FQNEAQ (reference sequence). Trimming cost V 1 base and J 0 bases, with 4 bases left between them. This CDR3 has 14 amino acids. The CDR3 region has the DNA TGTGCCAGCAGCTTAGTGAGTAGCAATCAGCCCCAGCATTTT. Its protein product is CASSLVSSNQPQHF.